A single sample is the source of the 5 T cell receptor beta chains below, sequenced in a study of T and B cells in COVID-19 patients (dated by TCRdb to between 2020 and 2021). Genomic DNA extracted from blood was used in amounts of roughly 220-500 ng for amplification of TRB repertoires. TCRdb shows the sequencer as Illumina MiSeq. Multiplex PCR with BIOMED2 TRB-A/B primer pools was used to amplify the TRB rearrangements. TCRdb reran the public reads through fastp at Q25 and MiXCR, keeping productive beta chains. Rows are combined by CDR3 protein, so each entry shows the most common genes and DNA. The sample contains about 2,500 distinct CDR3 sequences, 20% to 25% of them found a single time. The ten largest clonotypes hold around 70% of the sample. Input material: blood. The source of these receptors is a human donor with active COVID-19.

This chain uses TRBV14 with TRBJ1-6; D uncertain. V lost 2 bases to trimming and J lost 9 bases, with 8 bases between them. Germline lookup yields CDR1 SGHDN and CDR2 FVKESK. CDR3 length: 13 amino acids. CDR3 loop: CASSQITGSPLHF. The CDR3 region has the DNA TGTGCCAGCAGCCAAATTACTGGTTCACCCCTCCACTTT.

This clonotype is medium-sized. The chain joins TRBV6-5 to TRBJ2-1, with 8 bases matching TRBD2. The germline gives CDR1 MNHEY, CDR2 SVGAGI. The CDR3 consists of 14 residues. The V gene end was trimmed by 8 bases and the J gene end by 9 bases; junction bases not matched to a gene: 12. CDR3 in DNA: TGTGCCAGCTACTCTGGCGGGAGGACCACTGAGCAGTTCTTC. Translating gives CASYSGGRTTEQFF.

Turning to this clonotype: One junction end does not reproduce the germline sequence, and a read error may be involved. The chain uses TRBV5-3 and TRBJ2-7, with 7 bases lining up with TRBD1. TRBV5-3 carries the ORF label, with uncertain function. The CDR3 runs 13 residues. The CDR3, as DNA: TGTGCCAGCAGCTTGACAGGGTCCTACGAGCAGTACTTC. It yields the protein CASSLTGSYEQYF.

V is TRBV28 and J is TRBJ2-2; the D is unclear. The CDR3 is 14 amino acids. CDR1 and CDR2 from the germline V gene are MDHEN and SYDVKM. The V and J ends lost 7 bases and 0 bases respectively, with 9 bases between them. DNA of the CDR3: TGTGCCAGCACCTTCAGTACGAACACCGGGGAGCTGTTTTTT. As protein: CASTFSTNTGELFF.

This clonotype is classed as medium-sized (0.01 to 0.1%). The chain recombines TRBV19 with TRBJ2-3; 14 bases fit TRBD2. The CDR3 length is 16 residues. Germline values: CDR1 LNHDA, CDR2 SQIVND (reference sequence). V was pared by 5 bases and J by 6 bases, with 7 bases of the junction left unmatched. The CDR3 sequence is CASSVGTSGSLDTQYF. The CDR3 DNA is TGTGCCAGTAGTGTCGGGACTAGCGGGAGTCTGGATACGCAGTATTTT.